This TCR beta chain was documented in a study of shared clonotypes between healthy human individuals. Study outcomes and limitations: Generally, naive subsets (rather than memory subsets) showed larger estimated richness.

As regards this clone: No antigen is known for it.

The protocol was immunoSEQ multiplex PCR, while the TCRdb copy is restricted to in-frame clones and leaves out a portion. The table has some 2.4 million clones, 93% seen once. The CDR3 totals 13 residues. V was clipped by 8 bases and J by 1 base; unmatched bases: 4. Germline loops: CDR1 MNHNS, CDR2 SASEGT. The chain has TRBV6-1 and TRBJ1-1; 7 bases fit TRBD1. The sample comprised naive CD4+ T cells from PBMCs. The sample's subset: CD45RA+ positively selected. The source is a man aged 18 to 29 in good health. Some clones in this sample may be carry-over from other donors' samples. The CDR3 DNA sequence: TGTGCCAGCCGATACAGGGGGAACACTGAAGCTTTCTTT. Its translation: CASRYRGNTEAFF.